The 28 T cell receptor beta chains below were found in one sample sequenced in a study of T cell responses to AZD1222 COVID-19 vaccine. Profiling relied on immunoSEQ multiplex PCR, and the TCRdb table lists in-frame clones only, not all of them. The data show roughly 70,000 clones, approximately 85% seen once. Sequences were derived from peripheral blood, sampled on day 0 of AZD1222 vaccination. The receptors were sampled from an adult in good health.

The chain links TRBV19 to TRBJ1-1; 8 nucleotides align to TRBD1. The CDR3 sequence is 14 residues long. The germline V gene has CDR1 LNHDA and CDR2 SQIVND (reference sequence). V was clipped by 5 bases and J by 1 base; unmatched bases: 3. CDR3 DNA: TGTGCCAGTAGTCTCGACAGGGGGAACACTGAAGCTTTCTTT. Its protein product is CASSLDRGNTEAFF.

The chain uses TRBV24-1 and TRBJ2-5; 8 bases line up with TRBD1. Trimming at V came to 3 bases and at J to 2 bases, leaving 4 bases not matched to a gene. In germline, CDR1 is KGHDR, CDR2 SFDVKD. CDR3 length equals 15 residues. The CDR3 bases are TGTGCCACCAGTGATCAGACAGGGGCTCAAGAGACCCAGTACTTC. It yields the protein CATSDQTGAQETQYF.

This rearrangement joins TRBV5-6 to TRBJ2-2; 9 bases are a match to TRBD2. Germline V lookup: CDR1 SGHDT, CDR2 YYEEEE. V shed 2 bases, J shed 1 base, and the junction held 12 bases outside the gene matches. The CDR3 loop spans 19 amino acids. CDR3 bases: TGTGCCAGCAGCTTTATGGCTAGCGGGGTCTCGATGAACACCGGGGAGCTGTTTTTT. It translates to CASSFMASGVSMNTGELFF.

The V gene is TRBV4-3, the J gene TRBJ1-2, with a possible D match to TRBD1 (5 bases). Germline CDR1 and CDR2: LGHNA and YSLEER. The CDR3 covers 16 residues. V was cut by 0 bases and J by 4 bases, with 15 bases left in between. CDR3 in amino acids: CASSQDFAAGRYGYTF. CDR3 bases: TGCGCCAGCAGCCAAGATTTTGCGGCAGGGCGCTATGGCTACACCTTC.

The chain has TRBV5-1 and TRBJ1-1, with TRBD1 matching 8 bases. J lost 1 base, V lost 4 bases, and 3 bases had no gene match. The germline CDR1 and CDR2 sequences are SGHRS and YFSETQ. The CDR3 runs 14 residues. CDR3 region: CASSPQGANTEAFF. CDR3 DNA sequence: TGCGCCAGCAGCCCTCAGGGGGCGAACACTGAAGCTTTCTTT.

This sequence joins TRBV6-5 and TRBJ1-2; 7 bases agree with TRBD1. Per the germline V gene, CDR1 is MNHEY and CDR2 is SVGAGI. V shed 0 bases, J shed 7 bases, and the junction held 5 bases outside the gene matches. The CDR3 runs to 14 residues. This CDR3 reads CASSYSGQAVGYTF. The CDR3 DNA is TGTGCCAGCAGTTACTCCGGACAGGCTGTTGGCTACACCTTC.

The table lists this clone with a count of one. The V gene is TRBV6-5, the J gene TRBJ2-7; 8 positions match TRBD2. With 5 bases clipped from V and 2 bases from J, the junction kept 8 bases outside the gene matches. The CDR3 spans 15 residues. The germline gives CDR1 MNHEY, CDR2 SVGAGI. CDR3 DNA sequence: TGTGCCAGCAGTAAAAGCGGGGGCCTTACCTACGAGCAGTACTTC. This translates into CASSKSGGLTYEQYF.

Only one count was recorded for this clone. The V call is TRBV29-1, the J call TRBJ1-2, with TRBD1 as a possible D gene (5 bases). The CDR3 is 13 amino acids. V gave up 8 bases and J gave up 4 bases, with 17 bases separating them. The germline CDR1 and CDR2 sequences are SQVTM and ANQGSEA. CDR3 sequence reads: CSMTSRGFYGYTF. The CDR3 nucleotides read TGCAGCATGACTTCCCGGGGCTTCTATGGCTACACCTTC.

This clone is termed medium-sized. The CDR3 here is CASSMRQGPIEKLFF. The CDR3 DNA sequence: TGTGCCAGCAGCATGCGACAGGGGCCTATTGAAAAACTGTTTTTT. The V call is TRBV7-8, the J call TRBJ1-4; TRBD1 matches at 8 bases. V lost 5 bases to trimming and J lost 7 bases; unmatched junction nucleotides: 9. CDR3 size: 15 residues. CDR1 is SGHVS and CDR2 is FQNEAQ in the germline V gene.

The gene calls are TRBV5-5 and TRBJ2-7; D remains unclear. Trimming stripped 1 base from V and 4 bases from J, with 21 bases between. The germline V gene encodes CDR1 SGHKS and CDR2 YYEKEE (reference sequence). This CDR3 spans 17 amino acids. DNA of the CDR3: TGTGCCAGCAGCTTGCGGCTGGCGCAGCAACTCCCTTACGAGCAGTACTTC. The encoded protein is CASSLRLAQQLPYEQYF. The whole variable domain, filled in from reference TRBV5-5 and TRBJ2-7, reads DAGVTQSPTHLIKTRGQQVTLRCSPISGHKSVSWYQQVLGQGPQFIFQYYEKEERGRGNFPDRFSARQFPNYSSELNVNALLLGDSALYLCASSLRLAQQLPYEQYFGPGTRLTVT.

V is TRBV11-1 and J is TRBJ1-1, with TRBD1 as a possible D gene (5 bases). Germline CDR1 is SGHAT and CDR2 is FQDESV (reference sequence). The CDR3 has 16 residues. The ends were cut back, 5 bases at V and 0 bases at J, with 16 bases in the middle. The CDR3: CASSLRTGRLNTEAFF. In nucleotides, the CDR3 is TGTGCCAGCAGCCTCCGCACGGGACGGCTGAACACTGAAGCTTTCTTT.

This chain links TRBV11-3 with TRBJ2-1; either TRBD1 or TRBD2 may fit D (5 bases each). This CDR3 is built from 13 residues. Trimming pared 5 bases from V and 6 bases from J, leaving 11 bases between. Germline V gene sequence: CDR1 SGHNT, CDR2 YENEEA. The CDR3 nucleotides are TGTGCCAGCAGCCACCCGGGACCCAATGAGCAGTTCTTC. This sequence encodes CASSHPGPNEQFF.

The chain carries TRBV5-1 and TRBJ2-7, with TRBD2 matching 8 bases. CDR3 length: 15 amino acids. J was trimmed by 3 bases and V by 0 bases; bases with no gene match: 5. CDR1 and CDR2 from the germline V gene are SGHRS and YFSETQ. The CDR3 DNA is TGCGCCAGCAGCTTGGCTGACGCGGGGGGCTACGAGCAGTACTTC. Translation: CASSLADAGGYEQYF. The variable domain in full, completed from reference TRBV5-1 and TRBJ2-7, reads KAGVTQTPRYLIKTRGQQVTLSCSPISGHRSVSWYQQTPGQGLQFLFEYFSETQRNKGNFPGRFSGRQFSNSRSEMNVSTLELGDSALYLCASSLADAGGYEQYFGPGTRLTVT.

This chain connects TRBV2 to TRBJ2-7, with TRBD1 matching 9 bases. This CDR3 is 14 amino acids long. Germline lookup yields CDR1 SNHLY and CDR2 FYNNEI. Losses at the gene ends were 6 bases for V and 0 bases for J; bases not matched to a gene: 3. The DNA of the CDR3 is TGTGCCAGCAGAGGACAGGGGAGCTCCTACGAGCAGTACTTC. It encodes CASRGQGSSYEQYF.

V usage is TRBV2 and J usage is TRBJ1-4; 7 bases align to TRBD1. The V gene's germline CDR1 is SNHLY and CDR2 FYNNEI. With V trimmed by 6 bases and J by 0 bases, 4 bases remained unmatched. The CDR3 covers 15 residues. The CDR3 sequence is CASRGQLATNEKLFF. The CDR3 DNA follows: TGTGCCAGCAGGGGACAGCTTGCAACTAATGAAAAACTGTTTTTT.

The chain has TRBV6-5 and TRBJ2-3, with 8 bases fitting TRBD1. V gave up 0 bases and J gave up 6 bases; unmatched junction bases: 5. This CDR3 spans 15 amino acids. From germline, CDR1 is MNHEY and CDR2 SVGAGI. The CDR3 region is CASSYSGTGGDTQYF. The DNA for the CDR3 is TGTGCCAGCAGTTACTCCGGGACAGGTGGGGATACGCAGTATTTT.

This clone was detected only once. V is TRBV7-6 and J is TRBJ2-2; TRBD2 aligns across 10 bases. The CDR3 is made up of 20 amino acids. J lost 4 bases, V lost 1 base, and 15 bases had no gene match. Per germline, CDR1 SGHVS and CDR2 FNYEAQ. Here the CDR3 reads CASSLGLAGDLQSFTGELFF. Here the CDR3 DNA reads TGTGCCAGCAGCTTAGGGCTAGCGGGGGACTTACAGTCATTCACCGGGGAGCTGTTTTTT. Full variable domain (outside the CDR3, taken from reference TRBV7-6 and TRBJ2-2): GAGVSQSPRYKVTKRGQDVALRCDPISGHVSLYWYRQALGQGPEFLTYFNYEAQQDKSGLPNDRFSAERPEGSISTLTIQRTEQRDSAMYRCASSLGLAGDLQSFTGELFFGEGSRLTVL.

This clone has only a few counts. The chain combines TRBV5-4 with TRBJ2-3, with D possibly matching TRBD1 (6 bases). CDR3 length equals 14 residues. CDR1 is SGHNT and CDR2 is YYREEE in the germline V gene (reference sequence). The V end lost 3 bases, the J end lost 4 bases, and 12 bases lay between the germline ends. CDR3 bases: TGTGCCAGCAGCTCTGCAGGGGACGCAGATACGCAGTATTTT. The encoded protein is CASSSAGDADTQYF.

The count of this clone is one. J is TRBJ2-2 and V is TRBV7-8, with TRBD2 identical over 7 bases. There are 16 residues in the CDR3. Germline trimming cut 5 bases from V and 6 bases from J; bases unmatched to any gene: 12. From germline, CDR1 is SGHVS and CDR2 FQNEAQ. CDR3 bases: TGTGCCAGCAGCCCCCTTTCCGCGACTAGCTCCGGGGAGCTGTTTTTT. This sequence encodes CASSPLSATSSGELFF.

CDR3 nucleotides: TGTGCCAGCAGCTTCCAGGGAACAGATACGCAGTATTTT. Translating gives CASSFQGTDTQYF. The chain has TRBV7-3 and TRBJ2-3; TRBD1 might be the D (5 bases). Germline CDR1 and CDR2: SGHTA and FQGTGA. V was cut by 3 bases and J by 3 bases, with 7 bases left in between. The CDR3 contains 13 residues.

The chain combines TRBV20-1 with TRBJ1-4; D not resolved. The CDR3 runs to 11 residues. The V gene lost 8 bases and the J gene lost 7 bases, with 11 bases spanning the gap. Germline assignment: CDR1 DFQATT and CDR2 SNEGSKA (reference sequence). The CDR3 is CSQMRVEKLFF. Here the CDR3 DNA reads TGCAGTCAGATGCGGGTTGAAAAACTGTTTTTT.

V is TRBV7-9 and J is TRBJ2-7; either TRBD1 or TRBD2 may supply D (5 bases each). The CDR3 length is 11 residues. Germline V lookup: CDR1 SEHNR, CDR2 FQNEAQ (reference sequence). V was shortened by 4 bases and J by 6 bases, with 7 bases between the two germline ends. In DNA form, the CDR3 reads TGTGCCAGCAGCTGGGGGTCCGAGCAGTACTTC. This translates into CASSWGSEQYF.

The V and J genes are TRBV12-5 and TRBJ1-2; D may be TRBD1 (6 bases). Germline CDR1 LGHNT, CDR2 FRNRAP. CDR3 length equals 15 residues. Trimming left V 2 bases short and J 6 bases short, with 16 bases between. CDR3 protein: CASGLPQGGSNGYTF. The CDR3 DNA is TGTGCTAGTGGTTTGCCCCAAGGGGGTTCGAATGGCTACACCTTC. The full variable domain, its missing parts supplied by reference TRBV12-5 and TRBJ1-2, is DARVTQTPRHKVTEMGQEVTMRCQPILGHNTVFWYRQTMMQGLELLAYFRNRAPLDDSGMPKDRFSAEMPDATLATLKIQPSEPRDSAVYFCASGLPQGGSNGYTFGSGTRLTVV.

The chain employs TRBV10-1 and TRBJ2-7, with 9 bases identical to TRBD1. J was trimmed by 10 bases and V by 5 bases; bases with no gene match: 15. This CDR3 contains 15 residues. CDR1 and CDR2 from the germline V gene are WNHNN and SYGVQD (reference sequence). In nucleotides, the CDR3 is TGCGCCAGCAGTAAGAACACAGGGGGCTCCTCCCTTCAGTACTTC. Protein product: CASSKNTGGSSLQYF.

The V call is TRBV11-2, the J call TRBJ1-6; 8 bases map to TRBD1. Germline assignment: CDR1 SGHAT and CDR2 FQNNGV. The CDR3 contains 17 residues. Trimming took 3 bases from V and 7 from J; bases not matched to a gene: 11. In DNA, the CDR3 is TGTGCCAGCAGCTTGAGACGAACCGGGACAGGCAATTCACCCCTCCACTTT. Translated: CASSLRRTGTGNSPLHF.

The chain employs TRBV7-3 and TRBJ1-1, with D possibly TRBD1 on 5 matching bases. Germline assignment: CDR1 SGHTA and CDR2 FQGTGA. Trimming cost V 3 bases and J 3 bases, with 14 bases left between them. The CDR3 is 15 residues long. CDR3 residues: CASSLGTGLDTEAFF. The CDR3 coding sequence is TGTGCCAGCAGCTTGGGCACAGGCCTTGACACTGAAGCTTTCTTT.

The V call is TRBV5-4, the J call TRBJ1-2, with a possible D match to TRBD1 (5 bases). Per germline, CDR1 SGHNT and CDR2 YYREEE (reference sequence). The CDR3 is 13 residues long. Trimming took 4 bases from V and 9 from J, leaving 16 bases between them. CDR3 DNA: TGTGCCAGCAGCCCGGGAGAGGGGAGGAGCTACACCTTC. It yields the protein CASSPGEGRSYTF.

This chain uses TRBV10-3 with TRBJ1-2; tentatively, D is TRBD1 (6 bases). The CDR3 is 13 amino acids. CDR1 and CDR2 from the germline V gene are ENHRY and SYGVKD. V dropped 7 bases and J dropped 8 bases, with 17 bases sitting between them. CDR3: CAINPTGLSGYTF. In DNA, the CDR3 is TGTGCCATCAACCCGACAGGCCTGAGCGGCTACACCTTC.